The entry below gives a single T cell receptor (beta chain) sequence along with its context. This specimen belongs to a study of blood T cell repertoires in COVID-19. Study in general: Collection of acute and convalescent COVID-19 samples took place in the United States, Italy and Spain. From T cells, B-cell-depleted T cells, or PBMCs came the material, which was cDNA or gDNA.

As handled by the study authors: Amplification with reference gene primers provided the estimates of nucleated cell counts. The repertoire was sequenced with immunoSEQ multiplex PCR; TCRdb's copy has only in-frame clones and lacks some. The DNA gave D and trimming, while V, J and clone size come from that table. The sample lists roughly 190,000 clones; around 90% were seen once. The CDR3 length is 12 residues. Germline V CDR1 and CDR2: SGHAT, FQNNGV. The V end was cut by 5 bases, the J end by 4 bases, with 8 bases between. The sequenced sample consisted of peripheral blood. The receptor was derived from a man in his fifties or sixties with acute or convalescent COVID-19. V is TRBV11-2 and J is TRBJ1-2; TRBD1 might be the D (5 bases). The CDR3 nucleotides are TGTGCCAGCAGCCTACAGGTCTATGGCTACACCTTC. As protein: CASSLQVYGYTF.